This T cell receptor (beta chain) was captured by sequencing in a study of shared clonotypes between healthy human individuals. Study findings and constraints: Clonotypes shared by all four donors outscored non-shared clonotypes in generation probability. Memory subsets generally showed smaller estimated richness than naive subsets did.

A word on this clone: Antigen specificity is unknown.

In the original workflow: For the immunoSEQ data, sequences were junction-only without quality scores, so filtering differed. Generated by immunoSEQ multiplex PCR, the TCRdb table keeps only in-frame clones and is missing some. That table supplies the V and J calls and clone size; D and trimming were determined from the DNA. The sample has a few million clones, under 95% seen once. The V gene's germline CDR1 is SGHTA and CDR2 FQGTGA. This CDR3 has 15 amino acids. V lost 5 bases, J lost 3 bases, and 8 bases stayed unmatched. The chain employs TRBV7-3 and TRBJ2-5; 8 nucleotides agree with TRBD1. The TCR was taken from a young man in good health. Some clones in this sample may be carry-over from other donors' samples. The sequenced material came from naive CD4+ T cells from PBMCs. The subset here: CD45RA+ positively selected. CDR3 bases: TGTGCCAGCAGCCTCGGTTGGACAGGGAAAGAGACCCAGTACTTC. As protein: CASSLGWTGKETQYF.